The 28 T cell receptor beta chains in this list originate from one sample, sequenced in a study of cytomegalovirus exposure and HLA in healthy donors. The PCR was carried out with 60 Vbeta primers and 13 Jbeta primers. Using immunoSEQ multiplex PCR, the repertoire was profiled, and TCRdb retains in-frame clones only, with some absent. The sample holds some 90,000 clones, 70% to 80% seen once. The sample consisted of PBMCs. Every receptor here comes from a man aged 60 to 75 in good health and CMV-seronegative.

The chain joins TRBV6-5 to TRBJ1-1; TRBD1 agrees at 7 bases. The germline V gene has CDR1 MNHEY and CDR2 SVGAGI. The CDR3 has 13 residues. After removal of 8 bases from V and 3 bases from J, the junction contained 6 bases not matched to a gene. CDR3 in amino acids: CASGGGGHTEAFF. DNA for the CDR3: TGTGCCAGCGGAGGGGGCGGGCACACTGAAGCTTTCTTT.

The chain joins TRBV7-9 to TRBJ1-1, with D unclear. Germline CDR1 and CDR2: SEHNR and FQNEAQ (reference sequence). The CDR3 spans 13 residues. V was trimmed by 0 bases and J by 5 bases, leaving 7 bases between them. CDR3 residues: CASSLAYGTEAFF. The CDR3 region has the DNA TGTGCCAGCAGCTTAGCATACGGGACTGAAGCTTTCTTT.

This clone was picked up one time. The chain links TRBV27 to TRBJ2-7; possibly TRBD1 for D (6 bases). The V gene's germline CDR1 is MNHEY and CDR2 SMNVEV (reference sequence). Trimming left V 0 bases short and J 2 bases short, with 11 bases between. The CDR3 has 15 residues. DNA for the CDR3: TGTGCCAGCAGTTTATCTGGGACAAGACCCTACGAGCAGTACTTC. Protein sequence: CASSLSGTRPYEQYF.

The V gene is TRBV5-4, the J gene TRBJ2-5; tentatively, D is TRBD2 (5 bases). CDR1 is SGHNT, CDR2 YYREEE, per germline (reference sequence). V gave up 3 bases and J gave up 0 bases, with 12 bases separating them. The CDR3 is 15 residues long. The CDR3 spells CASSSGIPYQETQYF. The CDR3, as DNA: TGTGCCAGCAGCTCCGGGATCCCATACCAAGAGACCCAGTACTTC.

V is TRBV30 and J is TRBJ2-2; 12 nucleotides align to TRBD1. This CDR3 contains 14 residues. Germline CDR1 and CDR2: GTSNPN and SVGIG (reference sequence). With 6 bases clipped from V and 7 bases from J, the junction kept 6 bases outside the gene matches. This CDR3 is CACRDRGRVGELFF. CDR3 in DNA: TGTGCCTGTCGGGACAGGGGGCGGGTCGGGGAGCTGTTTTTT.

The V gene is TRBV6-1, the J gene TRBJ1-1; no firm D call. The CDR3 sequence is 12 residues long. V was clipped by 8 bases and J by 2 bases, with 9 bases between them. From germline, CDR1 is MNHNS and CDR2 SASEGT. CDR3 in DNA: TGTGCCAGCGAGGGTCCAAACACTGAAGCTTTCTTT. It translates to CASEGPNTEAFF.

This sequence joins TRBV13 and TRBJ1-3; D ambiguous. The germline V and J ends were trimmed by 5 bases and 2 bases, with 13 bases remaining between them. Germline values: CDR1 PRHDT, CDR2 FYEKMQ (reference sequence). The CDR3 has 15 residues. The CDR3, as DNA: TGTGCCAGCAGCCCCTCGACGGGTGCTGGAAACACCATATATTTT. Its translation: CASSPSTGAGNTIYF. Looking up the rest from reference TRBV13 and TRBJ1-3 gives the full variable domain: AAGVIQSPRHLIKEKRETATLKCYPIPRHDTVYWYQQGPGQDPQFLISFYEKMQSDKGSIPDRFSAQQFSDYHSELNMSSLELGDSALYFCASSPSTGAGNTIYFGEGSWLTVV.

In nucleotides, the CDR3 is TGTGCCAGCTCACCGGGACTAGATTCAGATACGCAGTATTTT. It yields the protein CASSPGLDSDTQYF. The rearrangement joins TRBV18 to TRBJ2-3; 8 bases align to TRBD2. The germline V gene encodes CDR1 KGHSH and CDR2 LQKENI. The CDR3 runs 14 residues. The ends lost 3 bases at V and 4 bases at J; junction bases unmatched: 3.

The J gene is TRBJ2-1, the V gene TRBV6-1; 8 bases map to TRBD2. The CDR3 contains 15 residues. CDR1 is MNHNS, CDR2 SASEGT, per germline. The trim removed 6 bases at V and 2 bases at J, leaving 6 bases unmatched. In DNA, the CDR3 is TGTGCCAGCAGGGGGGTTAGCGGGGCCTACAATGAGCAGTTCTTC. Translated: CASRGVSGAYNEQFF.

The gene calls are TRBV6-1 and TRBJ2-7; D perhaps matches TRBD2 (5 bases). The V and J ends lost 2 bases and 3 bases respectively, with 14 bases between them. The CDR3 has 15 amino acids. Germline V CDR1 and CDR2: MNHNS, SASEGT. The CDR3 sequence is CASSEWQVAGYEQYF. CDR3 nucleotide sequence: TGTGCCAGCAGTGAATGGCAGGTGGCGGGCTACGAGCAGTACTTC.

The rearrangement uses TRBV5-4 and TRBJ2-2; 7 bases match TRBD2. The CDR3 length is 15 residues. Germline loops: CDR1 SGHNT, CDR2 YYREEE (reference sequence). The V segment lost 0 bases and the J segment 1 base; nucleotides outside the gene matches: 0. The CDR3 loop reads CASSLERGNTGELFF. The CDR3 nucleotides are TGTGCCAGCAGCTTGGAGCGGGGGAACACCGGGGAGCTGTTTTTT. Combining the CDR3 with reference TRBV5-4 and TRBJ2-2 gives the whole variable domain ETGVTQSPTHLIKTRGQQVTLRCSSQSGHNTVSWYQQALGQGPQFIFQYYREEENGRGNFPPRFSGLQFPNYSSELNVNALELDDSALYLCASSLERGNTGELFFGEGSRLTVL.

CDR3 sequence (DNA): TGTGCCAGCAGCCCGGGAAGCGGGTGGGTGGAGCAGTACTTC. Amino acids: CASSPGSGWVEQYF. This rearrangement joins TRBV6-5 to TRBJ2-7, with a weak D call TRBD2 (6 bases). This CDR3 contains 14 residues. The germline gives CDR1 MNHEY, CDR2 SVGAGI. Trimming pared 6 bases from V and 7 bases from J, leaving 19 bases between.

This sequence joins TRBV5-6 and TRBJ1-2, with D tentatively TRBD1 (5 bases). Per germline, CDR1 SGHDT and CDR2 YYEEEE. The CDR3 spans 11 residues. V was cut by 7 bases and J by 14 bases, with 18 bases left in between. The CDR3 DNA reads as TGTGCCAGCGATGGGGGGGAATCAAGGACCTTC. It specifies CASDGGESRTF.

V gene TRBV4-3 combines with J gene TRBJ2-2; TRBD2 agrees at 8 bases. Germline lookup yields CDR1 LGHNA and CDR2 YSLEER. The CDR3 contains 17 residues. V lost 0 bases, J lost 6 bases, and 9 bases stayed unmatched. CDR3 loop: CASSQDSSGGKAGELFF. The CDR3, as DNA: TGCGCCAGCAGCCAAGATAGTTCGGGGGGGAAGGCCGGGGAGCTGTTTTTT.

The V gene is TRBV7-9, the J gene TRBJ2-7; weak D call: TRBD1 (5 bases). V was trimmed by 5 bases and J by 5 bases, leaving 16 bases between them. The CDR3 length is 14 residues. Germline CDR1 is SEHNR and CDR2 is FQNEAQ (reference sequence). The CDR3 nucleotides are TGTGCCAGCAGCCCAACACAGGTTCTGGACGAGCAGTACTTC. Translated, it gives CASSPTQVLDEQYF. Full variable domain (rest looked up from reference TRBV7-9 and TRBJ2-7): DTGVSQNPRHKITKRGQNVTFRCDPISEHNRLYWYRQTLGQGPEFLTYFQNEAQLEKSRLLSDRFSAERPKGSFSTLEIQRTEQGDSAMYLCASSPTQVLDEQYFGPGTRLTVT.

The chain joins TRBV6-4 to TRBJ1-1, with a possible D match to TRBD1 (5 bases). Germline loops: CDR1 MRHNA, CDR2 SNTAGT. CDR3 length equals 11 residues. The CDR3 DNA follows: TGTGTTAGTGGGGCGAACACTGAAGCTTTCTTT. This encodes CVSGANTEAFF.

The chain employs TRBV27 and TRBJ2-5; 7 bases agree with TRBD1. Per the germline V gene, CDR1 is MNHEY and CDR2 is SMNVEV (reference sequence). The CDR3 extends over 14 amino acids. V was pared by 3 bases and J by 5 bases, with 6 bases of the junction left unmatched. CDR3 nucleotides: TGTGCCAGCAGTTTCCCGACAGGGCGGGAGACCCAGTACTTC. Protein product: CASSFPTGRETQYF.

The chain couples TRBV4-2 to TRBJ1-2; no clear D. CDR1 is LGHNA, CDR2 YNFKEQ, per germline. Trimming shortened V by 0 bases and J by 8 bases, and 16 bases separated the two germline ends. CDR3 length: 15 amino acids. In nucleotides, the CDR3 is TGTGCCAGCAGCCAAGATTCCGGGAGGGTAAGCGGCTACACCTTC. Protein product: CASSQDSGRVSGYTF.

The chain recombines TRBV6-5 with TRBJ1-2; TRBD1 matches 11 bases. Germline V gene sequence: CDR1 MNHEY, CDR2 SVGAGI. This CDR3 is built from 15 residues. The ends lost 6 bases at V and 2 bases at J; junction bases unmatched: 5. CDR3 bases: TGTGCCAGCAGCCGCGGACAGGGGGCGAACTATGGCTACACCTTC. Translated: CASSRGQGANYGYTF.

The CDR3 DNA is TGCAGTGCTAGTTGGAGTAGCGGCTACACCTTC. Translated, it gives CSASWSSGYTF. This chain connects TRBV20-1 to TRBJ1-2; D is ambiguous. Looked up from germline, CDR1 is DFQATT and CDR2 is SNEGSKA (reference sequence). The CDR3 contains 11 residues. V was trimmed by 3 bases and J by 8 bases, leaving 10 bases between them.

V and J are TRBV5-8 and TRBJ1-5; the D gene is possibly TRBD1 (5 bases). The germline V gene encodes CDR1 SGHTS and CDR2 YDEGEE. Trimming removed 4 bases from V and 2 bases from J, with 22 bases in between. The CDR3 length is 18 residues. Here the CDR3 reads CASSPPPRDSLGNQPQHF. The DNA of the CDR3 is TGTGCCAGCAGCCCCCCCCCGAGGGACTCCCTCGGCAATCAGCCCCAGCATTTT. The complete variable domain, with remaining parts taken from reference TRBV5-8 and TRBJ1-5, reads EAGVTQSPTHLIKTRGQQATLRCSPISGHTSVYWYQQALGLGLQFLLWYDEGEERNRGNFPPRFSGRQFPNYSSELNVNALELEDSALYLCASSPPPRDSLGNQPQHFGDGTRLSIL.

The chain uses TRBV30 and TRBJ2-5, with no clear D. Judging by the DNA end, TRBJ2-7 fits better; the J call may be wrong. In germline, CDR1 is GTSNPN, CDR2 SVGIG (reference sequence). The CDR3 sequence is 13 residues long. The CDR3 nucleotides read TGTGCCTGGAGTGTACCGCCCTCCTACGAGCAGTACTTC. It is translated as CAWSVPPSYEQYF.

This clone was seen once. V and J are TRBV7-6 and TRBJ2-5; D possibly corresponds to TRBD2 (7 bases). The better agreement between TRBJ2-7 and the DNA end casts doubt on the J call. Germline loops: CDR1 SGHVS, CDR2 FNYEAQ. The CDR3 is 15 amino acids. The CDR3 coding sequence is TGTGCCAGCAGCCCATGGGCAGGGGAGGGCTACGAGCAGTACTTC. It encodes CASSPWAGEGYEQYF.

The rearrangement uses TRBV19 and TRBJ2-1; TRBD2 aligns across 11 bases. CDR3 size: 15 residues. CDR1 and CDR2 from the germline V gene are LNHDA and SQIVND (reference sequence). V shed 5 bases and J 12 bases; nucleotides not matched to a gene: 12. CDR3 protein: CASSQGLAGGRGQFF. The CDR3 DNA sequence: TGTGCCAGTAGTCAAGGGCTAGCGGGGGGCCGGGGGCAGTTCTTC.

The table lists this clone with a few counts. V gene TRBV10-1 combines with J gene TRBJ2-3; 7 bases are shared with TRBD2. The CDR3 totals 17 residues. Germline loops: CDR1 WNHNN, CDR2 SYGVQD (reference sequence). J gave up 2 bases and V 1 base, and 9 bases lay outside the gene matches. CDR3 residues: CASSEFSSSGDTDTQYF. CDR3 sequence (DNA): TGCGCCAGCAGTGAGTTCAGTAGCAGCGGGGACACAGATACGCAGTATTTT.

The chain couples TRBV18 to TRBJ2-1; 10 positions match TRBD2. J lost 5 bases, V lost 3 bases, and 4 bases had no gene match. The CDR3 runs 15 residues. CDR1 is KGHSH, CDR2 LQKENI, per germline. The CDR3, as DNA: TGTGCCAGCTCACCGACAGCGGGAGGGAACAATGAGCAGTTCTTC. It translates to CASSPTAGGNNEQFF. Based on the CDR3 plus reference TRBV18 and TRBJ2-1, the full variable domain is NAGVMQNPRHLVRRRGQEARLRCSPMKGHSHVYWYRQLPEEGLKFMVYLQKENIIDESGMPKERFSAEFPKEGPSILRIQQVVRGDSAAYFCASSPTAGGNNEQFFGPGTRLTVL.

The chain links TRBV18 to TRBJ2-1, with 9 bases fitting TRBD1. Germline V gene sequence: CDR1 KGHSH, CDR2 LQKENI. V dropped 6 bases and J dropped 2; count of bases not matched to a gene: 5. The CDR3 has 15 residues. The CDR3 coding sequence is TGTGCCAGCTCTCACGGACAGGGGACCTACAATGAGCAGTTCTTC. Its protein is CASSHGQGTYNEQFF.

This chain connects TRBV7-2 to TRBJ2-7; 9 nucleotides match TRBD2. The CDR3 consists of 17 residues. CDR1 SGHTA and CDR2 FQGNSA come from the germline V gene. Trimming took 1 base from V and 6 from J; bases not matched to a gene: 13. The CDR3: CASSLVALGGGAIEQYF. The CDR3 DNA is TGTGCCAGCAGCTTAGTAGCCCTCGGCGGGGGGGCGATCGAGCAGTACTTC.